Reported below is one T cell receptor beta chain. Its antigen is unidentified. The data are from a study of cytotoxic CD8 clonotypes in ibrutinib-treated CLL. Study overall: Timing of response sample collection was a median about twelve months after treatment start, with a range of 6 to 36.

V lost 6 bases and J 6 bases, leaving 7 bases between the germline ends. There are 11 residues in the CDR3. Germline CDR1 and CDR2: WNHNN and SYGVQD (reference sequence). Approximately 2 micrograms of genomic DNA came from cryopreserved PBMCs for TCR beta libraries. Study-level points and caveats: Baseline values of clonality outstripped age-matched healthy donors and followed circulating CD8+ T-cell counts.

The data were produced by immunoSEQ multiplex PCR, yet TCRdb's version contains in-frame clones alone and is incomplete. The sample gives roughly 250,000 clones, 70% of which show up once; 15% is in the top ten. Source: PBMCs, taken after 24 months of ibrutinib treatment. The gene calls are TRBV10-1 and TRBJ2-3; D is undetermined. The sequence came from a human donor with chronic lymphocytic leukemia. CDR3 coding DNA: TGCGCCAGCAGCATCCAGGATACGCAGTATTTT. Translating it yields CASSIQDTQYF.